One sample yielded the 18 T cell receptor beta chains listed below, sequenced in a study of blood T cell repertoires in COVID-19. Profiling relied on immunoSEQ multiplex PCR, and the TCRdb table lists in-frame clones only, not all of them. There are a few hundred thousand clones in the sample; roughly 91% occur only once, and roughly a tenth lies in the top ten. Sequenced: PBMCs or T cells enriched from blood (not recorded which). The receptors derive from a woman between 25 and 40 years old who had recovered from COVID-19.

This chain uses TRBV3-1 (or the pseudogene TRBV3-2) with TRBJ2-7, with D possibly TRBD1 on 6 matching bases. This CDR3 region has 14 residues. V shed 2 bases and J shed 2 bases, with 10 bases lying between them. Germline lookup yields CDR1 LGHDT and CDR2 YNNKEL (reference sequence). This chain's CDR3 is CASSQQGSAYEQYF. In nucleotides, the CDR3 is TGTGCCAGCAGCCAACAGGGGTCCGCCTACGAGCAGTACTTC.

The CDR3 sequence: CASSRGRGGDLGNIQYF. CDR3 nucleotide sequence: TGTGCCAGCAGTAGGGGCAGGGGTGGAGATTTGGGGAACATTCAGTACTTC. The chain carries TRBV27 and TRBJ2-4; possibly TRBD1 for D (6 bases). CDR1 is MNHEY, CDR2 SMNVEV, per germline (reference sequence). The V end lost 5 bases, the J end lost 7 bases, and 24 bases lay between the germline ends. The length of the CDR3 is 17 residues.

The gene calls are TRBV7-9 and TRBJ2-3, with 7 bases that match TRBD1. CDR1 is SEHNR, CDR2 FQNEAQ, per germline (reference sequence). The V and J ends lost 7 bases and 5 bases, in that order; junction bases with no gene match: 6. There are 13 residues in the CDR3. CDR3 protein: CASTTGMVDTQYF. CDR3 in DNA: TGTGCCAGCACGACAGGGATGGTAGATACGCAGTATTTT.

The genes are TRBV9 and TRBJ2-2, with D perhaps matching TRBD1 (6 bases). Germline CDR1 and CDR2: SGDLS and YYNGEE. The CDR3 has 16 residues. Trimming pared 4 bases from V and 1 base from J, leaving 14 bases between. CDR3: CASSSTLTGNTGELFF. The CDR3 DNA reads TGTGCCAGCAGCTCAACCCTGACAGGGAACACCGGGGAGCTGTTTTTT.

The CDR3: CASSQWTGGSYEQYF. DNA of the CDR3: TGCGCCAGCAGCCAGTGGACAGGGGGATCCTACGAGCAGTACTTC. The chain combines TRBV4-1 with TRBJ2-7; 10 bases agree with TRBD1. The CDR3 consists of 15 residues. CDR1 and CDR2 (germline): MGHRA, YSYEKL. V was pared by 3 bases and J by 1 base, with 3 bases of the junction left unmatched.

The V gene is TRBV7-6, the J gene TRBJ1-6; D uncertain. Between the trimmed V and J ends, which lost 5 bases and 7 bases, there was a span of 12 bases. Germline CDR1 and CDR2: SGHVS and FNYEAQ. The CDR3 extends over 14 amino acids. The CDR3: CASSRVLVNSPLHF. The CDR3 bases are TGTGCCAGCAGCCGAGTTTTAGTCAATTCACCCCTCCACTTT.

The chain combines TRBV28 with TRBJ2-7, with 10 bases fitting TRBD1. V trimming: 2 bases; J trimming: 4 bases; junction bases outside the gene matches: 2. The CDR3 loop spans 14 amino acids. Germline loops: CDR1 MDHEN, CDR2 SYDVKM. CDR3 in amino acids: CASSLGGQGYEQYF. In nucleotides, the CDR3 is TGTGCCAGCAGTTTAGGGGGACAGGGGTACGAGCAGTACTTC.

This chain uses TRBV19 with TRBJ2-4; 7 nucleotides align to TRBD1. V was clipped by 6 bases and J by 0 bases; unmatched bases: 8. Germline CDR1 reads LNHDA; CDR2 reads SQIVND (reference sequence). This CDR3 has 16 amino acids. CDR3 amino acids: CASRREQGLAKNIQYF. The CDR3, as DNA: TGTGCCAGTAGACGTGAACAGGGGTTAGCCAAAAACATTCAGTACTTC.

The V call is TRBV5-3, the J call TRBJ2-1; 7 nucleotides line up with TRBD1. TRBV5-3 falls under the ORF class, with uncertain function. This CDR3 is 17 amino acids long. With 3 bases clipped from V and 3 bases from J, the junction kept 12 bases outside the gene matches. The CDR3 spells CARSWGPGGRYYNEQFF. DNA of the CDR3: TGTGCCAGAAGCTGGGGACCAGGGGGACGCTACTACAATGAGCAGTTCTTC.

There are a few counts of this clone. The CDR3 coding sequence is TGTGCCAGCAGCCTCTCCGGACAGGTGGGCTATGGCTACACCTTC. Translation gives CASSLSGQVGYGYTF. The chain links TRBV7-2 to TRBJ1-2; 7 bases are shared with TRBD1. Germline CDR1 and CDR2: SGHTA and FQGNSA. V lost 5 bases, J lost 4 bases, and 10 bases stayed unmatched. The CDR3 is 15 residues long.

The J gene is TRBJ2-2, the V gene TRBV3-1 (or the pseudogene TRBV3-2); 9 positions match TRBD2. The CDR3 loop spans 19 amino acids. V shed 0 bases and J 3 bases; nucleotides not matched to a gene: 11. Per the germline V gene, CDR1 is LGHDT and CDR2 is YNNKEL (reference sequence). CDR3 amino acids: CASSQEDRRSGRYTGELFF. CDR3 sequence (DNA): TGTGCCAGCAGCCAAGAAGATCGTCGTAGCGGGAGATACACCGGGGAGCTGTTTTTT.

V gene TRBV5-1 combines with J gene TRBJ2-3; 8 bases align to TRBD1. CDR3 length: 17 amino acids. CDR1 is SGHRS and CDR2 is YFSETQ in the germline V gene. With 0 bases clipped from V and 1 base from J, the junction kept 7 bases outside the gene matches. For the CDR3, the DNA is TGCGCCAGCAGCTTGGGGAACAGGGGGTTCCGCACAGATACGCAGTATTTT. Protein: CASSLGNRGFRTDTQYF.

The chain links TRBV18 to TRBJ2-5; the match to TRBD2 covers 10 bases. Per the germline V gene, CDR1 is KGHSH and CDR2 is LQKENI. The CDR3 runs to 15 residues. Trimming at V came to 3 bases and at J to 2 bases, leaving 3 bases not matched to a gene. CDR3 bases: TGTGCCAGCTCACCTAAACTAGCGGGACAAGAGACCCAGTACTTC. This codes for CASSPKLAGQETQYF.

The sample holds one count of this clone. The chain has TRBV20-1 and TRBJ1-2; 9 positions match TRBD1. CDR3 length: 16 amino acids. From germline, CDR1 is DFQATT and CDR2 SNEGSKA (reference sequence). The ends lost 3 bases at V and 0 bases at J; junction bases unmatched: 8. In DNA, the CDR3 is TGCAGTGCTAGTCTAGCTGGGACAGGGTCTAACTATGGCTACACCTTC. Amino acids: CSASLAGTGSNYGYTF.

The chain has TRBV6-5 and TRBJ2-2; D gene ambiguous. CDR3 length: 14 amino acids. CDR1 is MNHEY, CDR2 SVGAGI, per germline. Deletions cut 5 bases from V and 1 base from J, with 8 bases between. The CDR3: CASSQRRNTGELFF. In nucleotides, the CDR3 is TGTGCCAGCAGTCAGCGCAGGAACACCGGGGAGCTGTTTTTT.

The V and J genes are TRBV3-1 (or the pseudogene TRBV3-2) and TRBJ1-5; D uncertain. The CDR3 spans 15 residues. Germline-derived CDR1 and CDR2 are LGHDT and YNNKEL (reference sequence). Between the trimmed V and J ends, which lost 4 bases and 2 bases, there was a span of 12 bases. DNA for the CDR3: TGTGCCAGCAGCCCCCGGGTTGACGGCAATCAGCCCCAGCATTTT. Encoded protein: CASSPRVDGNQPQHF.

The chain employs TRBV7-9 and TRBJ2-3; a possible D gene is TRBD2 (6 bases). Trimming cost V 2 bases and J 2 bases, with 11 bases left between them. Germline lookup yields CDR1 SEHNR and CDR2 FQNEAQ (reference sequence). CDR3 length: 15 amino acids. CDR3 in DNA: TGTGCCAGCAGCTTATCCGGGGGAGTCACAGATACGCAGTATTTT. Protein sequence: CASSLSGGVTDTQYF.

This chain links TRBV5-4 with TRBJ2-5, with 12 bases aligning to TRBD2. V trimming: 3 bases; J trimming: 5 bases; junction bases outside the gene matches: 5. Germline CDR1 reads SGHNT; CDR2 reads YYREEE (reference sequence). This CDR3 is 15 amino acids long. CDR3 loop: CASSSRLAGEETQYF. The CDR3 DNA is TGTGCCAGCAGCTCGCGACTAGCGGGAGAGGAGACCCAGTACTTC.